The 28 T cell receptor beta chains listed next were all sequenced from one sample in a study of blood T cell repertoires in COVID-19. Data came from immunoSEQ multiplex PCR; TCRdb stores just in-frame clones and leaves some out. The data contain 30,000 to 40,000 clones, around 81% of them singletons. Sequenced: peripheral blood. These receptor sequences come from a man aged 45-65 years with active COVID-19.

This clone was recorded a few times. The genes are TRBV5-1 and TRBJ2-1; the match to TRBD2 covers 9 bases. The CDR3 contains 15 residues. Trimming cost V 0 bases and J 6 bases; bases outside gene matches: 4. CDR1 and CDR2 (germline): SGHRS, YFSETQ. The CDR3 here is CASSLAGRGGNEQFF. The CDR3 coding sequence is TGCGCCAGCAGCTTGGCCGGGCGGGGGGGCAATGAGCAGTTCTTC.

The J gene is TRBJ1-1, the V gene TRBV5-1; D gene uncertain. Germline CDR1 SGHRS, CDR2 YFSETQ. The CDR3 consists of 14 residues. Trimming cost V 4 bases and J 0 bases, with 10 bases left between them. The CDR3, as DNA: TGCGCCAGCAGCCGCCTCGGAGTGAACACTGAAGCTTTCTTT. This encodes CASSRLGVNTEAFF.

Concerning this clone: The sample holds other DNA sequences that translate to the same CDR3. The genes are TRBV12-3 or TRBV12-4 and TRBJ1-1; D uncertain. V gave up 3 bases and J gave up 4 bases, with 9 bases separating them. The CDR3 covers 13 residues. Written as DNA, the CDR3 is TGTGCCAGCAGTTTCCGGGAGGGCACTGAAGCTTTCTTT. Encoded protein: CASSFREGTEAFF.

V usage is TRBV6-6 and J usage is TRBJ1-5; unclear D gene. This CDR3 spans 15 amino acids. Germline-derived CDR1 and CDR2 are MNHNY and SVGAGI (reference sequence). V lost 2 bases and J 0 bases, leaving 8 bases between the germline ends. The CDR3 loop is CASSYGGNSNQPQHF. In DNA form, the CDR3 reads TGTGCCAGCAGTTACGGCGGAAATAGCAATCAGCCCCAGCATTTT.

The chain has TRBV28 and TRBJ2-1; 8 bases agree with TRBD1. Germline assignment: CDR1 MDHEN and CDR2 SYDVKM. The CDR3 contains 13 residues. With 4 bases clipped from V and 10 bases from J, the junction kept 6 bases outside the gene matches. CDR3 sequence (DNA): TGTGCCAGCAGTTCCGGACAGGGAGGCGAGCAGTTCTTC. This translates into CASSSGQGGEQFF.

This clone has a handful of counts. The chain couples TRBV2 to TRBJ1-3; TRBD1 aligns across 10 bases. The CDR3 contains 15 residues. The germline V gene has CDR1 SNHLY and CDR2 FYNNEI. J was trimmed by 4 bases and V by 4 bases; bases with no gene match: 4. The CDR3 loop is CASSGQGASGNTIYF. The CDR3 DNA follows: TGTGCCAGCAGTGGACAGGGGGCGTCCGGAAACACCATATATTTT.

This chain joins TRBV10-2 and TRBJ2-5, with 12 bases that match TRBD2. CDR3 size: 15 residues. From germline, CDR1 is WSHSY and CDR2 SAAADI. J lost 5 bases, V lost 6 bases, and 7 bases had no gene match. Written as DNA, the CDR3 is TGCGCCAGCAGAAGAAGGACTAGCGGGGTTGAGACCCAGTACTTC. Its protein is CASRRRTSGVETQYF.

The chain is built from TRBV18 and TRBJ2-3, with 7 nucleotides matching TRBD2. The CDR3 covers 15 residues. The germline gives CDR1 KGHSH, CDR2 LQKENI. Trimming removed 1 base from V and 1 base from J; junction bases left unmatched: 2. The CDR3 region is CASSPRGGGTDTQYF. The DNA of the CDR3 is TGTGCCAGCTCACCACGGGGGGGAGGCACAGATACGCAGTATTTT.

This clone was detected a few times. The chain combines TRBV5-1 with TRBJ1-3; tentatively, D is TRBD1 (6 bases). The ends were cut back, 4 bases at V and 3 bases at J, with 17 bases in the middle. This CDR3 has 16 residues. Germline CDR1 reads SGHRS; CDR2 reads YFSETQ. The CDR3 DNA follows: TGCGCCAGCAGCGATCGACCGGGACAAAATGGAAACACCATATATTTT. It encodes CASSDRPGQNGNTIYF.

V usage is TRBV10-2 and J usage is TRBJ2-2; the D gene is possibly TRBD1 (5 bases). Germline CDR1 reads WSHSY; CDR2 reads SAAADI. This CDR3 has 15 residues. V lost 4 bases and J 1 base, leaving 10 bases between the germline ends. CDR3 protein: CASSGRVMNTGELFF. In DNA form, the CDR3 reads TGCGCCAGCAGTGGCAGGGTCATGAACACCGGGGAGCTGTTTTTT.

The chain links TRBV6-2 or TRBV6-3 to TRBJ2-1; 11 bases match TRBD2. Per germline, CDR1 MNHEY and CDR2 SVGEGT. The CDR3 sequence is 15 residues long. The trim removed 1 base at V and 8 bases at J, leaving 4 bases unmatched. CDR3 sequence: CASSYFSGGGHEQFF. DNA for the CDR3: TGTGCCAGCAGTTACTTTAGCGGGGGGGGCCATGAGCAGTTCTTC.

This chain connects TRBV18 to TRBJ1-4; no firm D call. The CDR3 is 17 amino acids. Germline CDR1 and CDR2: KGHSH and LQKENI. Between the trimmed V and J ends, which lost 4 bases and 6 bases, there was a span of 21 bases. CDR3 DNA sequence: TGTGCCAGCTCACTATCCGCCGGTGGTTCGATGGATGAAAAACTGTTTTTT. Translation gives CASSLSAGGSMDEKLFF.

The CDR3 here is CASSHEGQEYYEQYF. The CDR3 DNA follows: TGTGCCAGCAGCCACGAGGGACAGGAATACTACGAGCAGTACTTC. The V and J genes are TRBV6-6 and TRBJ2-7; 8 nucleotides line up with TRBD1. After removal of 6 bases from V and 3 bases from J, the junction contained 10 bases not matched to a gene. The germline gives CDR1 MNHNY, CDR2 SVGAGI (reference sequence). The CDR3 covers 15 residues.

V is TRBV27 and J is TRBJ2-7; D uncertain. Per the germline V gene, CDR1 is MNHEY and CDR2 is SMNVEV (reference sequence). The CDR3 has 17 amino acids. Trimming removed 7 bases at V and 0 bases at J, with 22 bases between. CDR3 residues: CASTKRVSALGSYEQYF. In DNA form, the CDR3 reads TGTGCCAGCACCAAACGGGTATCCGCCCTTGGCTCCTACGAGCAGTACTTC.

The CDR3 sequence is CASGFGGVNSPLHF. CDR3 nucleotide sequence: TGTGCCAGCGGCTTTGGGGGCGTAAATTCACCCCTCCACTTT. The gene calls are TRBV6-5 and TRBJ1-6; tentatively, D is TRBD1 (6 bases). There are 14 residues in the CDR3. Per the germline V gene, CDR1 is MNHEY and CDR2 is SVGAGI. V was clipped by 8 bases and J by 7 bases, with 15 bases between them.

The J gene is TRBJ1-1, the V gene TRBV11-2; 9 bases match TRBD1. The CDR3 sequence is 14 residues long. V dropped 1 base and J dropped 5; count of bases not matched to a gene: 2. The germline V gene encodes CDR1 SGHAT and CDR2 FQNNGV. CDR3 amino acids: CASSLAGQGTEAFF. As DNA, the CDR3 is TGTGCCAGCAGCTTAGCGGGACAGGGAACTGAAGCTTTCTTT.

V and J are TRBV29-1 and TRBJ1-2, with D perhaps TRBD1 (5 bases). The CDR3 extends over 11 amino acids. Germline V CDR1 and CDR2: SQVTM, ANQGSEA. Trimming removed 1 base at V and 12 bases at J, with 12 bases between. In DNA, the CDR3 is TGCAGCGTTGAAGGGCAGGGTAGGAACACCTTC. It yields the protein CSVEGQGRNTF.

In its sample, this clone was seen once. J is TRBJ2-7 and V is TRBV13; TRBD2 aligns across 13 bases. With V trimmed by 4 bases and J by 6 bases, 6 bases remained unmatched. The CDR3 contains 15 residues. CDR1 is PRHDT and CDR2 is FYEKMQ in the germline V gene (reference sequence). The CDR3 is CASSSTSGGAAEQYF. The CDR3, as DNA: TGTGCCAGCAGCTCTACTAGCGGGGGGGCCGCCGAGCAGTACTTC.

The table lists this clone with a count of one. V and J are TRBV4-1 and TRBJ1-2; TRBD1 is a possible D gene (6 bases). Germline CDR1 and CDR2: MGHRA and YSYEKL. V was shortened by 4 bases and J by 8 bases, with 20 bases between the two germline ends. The CDR3 is 15 residues long. CDR3 in DNA: TGCGCCAGCAGCCCCTCAAGGACTGACAGGAGGGGCTACACCTTC. Translation gives CASSPSRTDRRGYTF.

This chain uses TRBV4-2 with TRBJ1-3; TRBD1 matches 8 bases. The CDR3 spans 17 residues. Unmatched junction bases numbered 7, after V lost 1 base and J lost 2 bases. Germline values: CDR1 LGHNA, CDR2 YNFKEQ. CDR3 amino acids: CASSQAEDRVPGNTIYF. The CDR3 nucleotides read TGTGCCAGCAGCCAAGCGGAGGACAGGGTTCCTGGAAACACCATATATTTT.

This chain uses TRBV10-2 with TRBJ2-3, with TRBD2 as a possible D gene (6 bases). Trimming shortened V by 6 bases and J by 5 bases, and 15 bases separated the two germline ends. Germline CDR1 and CDR2: WSHSY and SAAADI. The CDR3 extends over 14 amino acids. The CDR3 nucleotides read TGCGCCAGCAGGCGGGGTCAGCCGGGAGATACGCAGTATTTT. This translates into CASRRGQPGDTQYF.

This clone was counted between two and nine times. V usage is TRBV3-1 (or the pseudogene TRBV3-2) and J usage is TRBJ1-5; D is undetermined. The CDR3 has 15 amino acids. Germline V gene sequence: CDR1 LGHDT, CDR2 YNNKEL (reference sequence). V gave up 4 bases and J gave up 4 bases, with 14 bases separating them. CDR3 amino acids: CASSRRHDRNQPQHF. The CDR3, as DNA: TGTGCCAGCAGCCGACGACACGATCGGAATCAGCCCCAGCATTTT.

This clone has a single count. V gene TRBV11-2 combines with J gene TRBJ2-7; 8 nucleotides match TRBD2. The CDR3 runs to 13 residues. Germline CDR1 is SGHAT and CDR2 is FQNNGV. The trim removed 3 bases at V and 6 bases at J, leaving 4 bases unmatched. This chain's CDR3 is CASSFGGGREQYF. As DNA, the CDR3 is TGTGCCAGCAGCTTCGGGGGGGGGCGCGAGCAGTACTTC.

The genes are TRBV3-1 (or the pseudogene TRBV3-2) and TRBJ2-5; 7 bases fit TRBD2. The CDR3 covers 15 residues. V was pared by 2 bases and J by 7 bases, with 10 bases of the junction left unmatched. Germline CDR1 reads LGHDT; CDR2 reads YNNKEL (reference sequence). CDR3 region: CASSQPPAGVVTQYF. The CDR3 DNA reads TGTGCCAGCAGCCAACCCCCGGCGGGGGTCGTGACCCAGTACTTC.

This rearrangement joins TRBV5-1 to TRBJ2-2; 9 bases match TRBD1. The CDR3 is 16 amino acids. With 4 bases clipped from V and 5 bases from J, the junction kept 9 bases outside the gene matches. Per germline, CDR1 SGHRS and CDR2 YFSETQ. The CDR3 bases are TGCGCCAGCAGCGCCACCGGGACAGGGCGGACCGGGGAGCTGTTTTTT. It encodes CASSATGTGRTGELFF.

This clone was observed a single time. The chain couples TRBV7-8 to TRBJ1-4, with D possibly matching TRBD1 (6 bases). Germline assignment: CDR1 SGHVS and CDR2 FQNEAQ. CDR3 length: 14 amino acids. Trimming shortened V by 4 bases and J by 7 bases, and 13 bases separated the two germline ends. DNA of the CDR3: TGTGCCAGCAGCTCTCAGGGGTGGGTTGAAAAACTGTTTTTT. Protein: CASSSQGWVEKLFF.

This clone is labeled as medium-sized. The V gene is TRBV28, the J gene TRBJ1-6; the match to TRBD1 covers 10 bases. J gave up 10 bases and V 4 bases, and 4 bases lay outside the gene matches. The CDR3 consists of 14 residues. The V gene's germline CDR1 is MDHEN and CDR2 SYDVKM. CDR3 loop: CASSSGQGRSPLHF. Here the CDR3 DNA reads TGTGCCAGCAGTTCGGGACAGGGGCGATCACCCCTCCACTTT.

The J gene is TRBJ2-7, the V gene TRBV7-2; 14 bases agree with TRBD2. Germline CDR1 and CDR2: SGHTA and FQGNSA. With V trimmed by 5 bases and J by 4 bases, 13 bases remained unmatched. This CDR3 has 18 residues. CDR3 region: CASSPRTSGGSYSYEQYF. In nucleotides, the CDR3 is TGTGCCAGCAGCCCGAGGACTAGCGGGGGGTCGTACTCTTACGAGCAGTACTTC.